The 3 T cell receptor beta chains listed next were all sequenced from one sample in a study of T cell responses to AZD1222 COVID-19 vaccine (dated by TCRdb to 2020 to 2022). The library was obtained by the immunoSEQ multiplex PCR assay. TCRdb took this table from immuneACCESS and kept in-frame rearrangements with V and J called. Such tables lack part of the clones; where checked against another copy, unresolved V genes explain under half of the gap, and the rest is unexplained. A total of around 78,000 clones appear in this sample, around 90% of them only once. Of the sample, over 1.3% falls within the top ten clones. The time point label on this specimen signifies: about 28 days (+/-7) after the second vaccine dose. Sequenced here: peripheral blood, sampled 28 days after the second AZD1222 dose. These receptors were obtained from an adult who received the AZD1222 COVID-19 vaccine.

This chain links TRBV4-1 with TRBJ1-4; D remains unclear. In germline, CDR1 is MGHRA, CDR2 YSYEKL. The CDR3 length is 17 residues. Trimming stripped 1 base from V and 0 bases from J, with 12 bases between. CDR3 region: CASSQVERSATNEKLFF. In DNA, the CDR3 is TGCGCCAGCAGCCAAGTTGAGAGGTCTGCAACTAATGAAAAACTGTTTTTT.

This clone is a singleton in its sample. V and J are TRBV27 and TRBJ2-6, with a weak D call TRBD1 (6 bases). The CDR3 is made up of 18 amino acids. CDR1 is MNHEY and CDR2 is SMNVEV in the germline V gene (reference sequence). The V gene lost 4 bases and the J gene lost 1 base, with 17 bases spanning the gap. In nucleotides, the CDR3 is TGTGCCAGCAGTTCGGGACAAACACTCCTATCTGGGGCCAACGTCCTGACTTTC. Residues: CASSSGQTLLSGANVLTF. Full variable domain (remainder filled in from reference TRBV27 and TRBJ2-6): EAQVTQNPRYLITVTGKKLTVTCSQNMNHEYMSWYRQDPGLGLRQIYYSMNVEVTDKGDVPEGYKVSRKEKRNFPLILESPSPNQTSLYFCASSSGQTLLSGANVLTFGAGSRLTVL.

V usage is TRBV28 and J usage is TRBJ2-7; 8 positions match TRBD1. Germline CDR1 and CDR2: MDHEN and SYDVKM. This CDR3 region has 15 residues. Losses at the gene ends were 6 bases for V and 3 bases for J; bases not matched to a gene: 10. CDR3 coding DNA: TGTGCCAGCAGCACAGGGGGTACTGTTAGCTACGAGCAGTACTTC. Translating it yields CASSTGGTVSYEQYF.